Listed below are T cell receptor beta chains from one sample, sequenced in a study of cytomegalovirus exposure and HLA in healthy donors. The data were produced by immunoSEQ multiplex PCR, yet TCRdb's version contains in-frame clones alone and is incomplete. The sample lists approximately 97,000 clones, 73% occurring once. The sample comprised PBMCs. Receptor source: a man aged 35 to 55 in good health and CMV-seronegative. CDR3s include the opening cysteine and the closing phenylalanine or tryptophan. D genes are given only for firm matches. Where a row states a size, it is once, few, many or the class of an expanded clone; other rows omit it.

D gene	V gene	J gene	clone size	CDR3 DNA	CDR3 protein
.	TRBV14	TRBJ1-1	.	TGTGCCAGCAGCCAATGGGTCCTGGGGGCTACTGAAGCTTTCTTT	CASSQWVLGATEAFF
.	TRBV7-9	TRBJ1-1	.	TGTGCCAGCAGCCGGGACAATCAGGCTGAAGCTTTCTTT	CASSRDNQAEAFF
.	TRBV4-2	TRBJ2-1	.	TGTGCCAGCAGCCAAGATTACTGGACTAGCAGGGGGGACAATGAGCAGTTCTTC	CASSQDYWTSRGDNEQFF
.	TRBV19	TRBJ1-1	.	TGTGCCAGTAGTATCTCGGGACAAAGGTGGACTGAAGCTTTCTTT	CASSISGQRWTEAFF
TRBD1	TRBV6-5	TRBJ2-7	.	TGTGCCAGCAGTTACTCGGGACAGGGGAACTACGAGCAGTACTTC	CASSYSGQGNYEQYF
TRBD2	TRBV11-2	TRBJ2-2	.	TGTGCCAGCAGCTTAGCTAGCGGGGGAAGGAGCACCGGGGAGCTGTTTTTT	CASSLASGGRSTGELFF
.	TRBV7-6	TRBJ2-7	few	TGTGCCAGCAGCTTATCAGGGGCATTCTCCTACGAGCAGTACTTC	CASSLSGAFSYEQYF
TRBD1	TRBV5-1	TRBJ2-2	few	TGCGCCAGCAGCTGGGGACAGGGGAACACCGGGGAGCTGTTTTTT	CASSWGQGNTGELFF
.	TRBV25-1	TRBJ2-4	.	TGTGCCAGCACCCCCGGGGGGCCCATTCAGTACTTC	CASTPGGPIQYF
TRBD2	TRBV27	TRBJ2-7	.	TGTGCCAGCAGTTTAAATCCTAGCGGGGGGGCAAAAATTTACGAGCAGTACTTC	CASSLNPSGGAKIYEQYF
.	TRBV4-2	TRBJ2-2	.	TGTGCCAGCAGCCCAGGGGATACGAACACCGGGGAGCTGTTTTTT	CASSPGDTNTGELFF
TRBD2	TRBV4-1	TRBJ2-7	once	TGCGCCAGCAGCCATCCCGGACTAGCAGATTACGAGCAGTACTTC	CASSHPGLADYEQYF
TRBD2	TRBV4-1	TRBJ2-3	.	TGCGCCAGCAGCCAAGTTGGGACTAGCGGGGATAGCACAGATACGCAGTATTTT	CASSQVGTSGDSTDTQYF
.	TRBV7-2	TRBJ2-1	.	TGTGCCAGCAGCTCGGACTATCGCAACCACAATGAGCAGTTCTTC	CASSSDYRNHNEQFF
TRBD1	TRBV7-9	TRBJ1-1	.	TGTGCCAGCAGAGGGGACAGGGCGGGTGAAGCTTTCTTT	CASRGDRAGEAFF
TRBD1	TRBV2	TRBJ2-2	.	TGTGCCAGCAGTTCCAGGACAGGGATGAACACCGGGGAGCTGTTTTTT	CASSSRTGMNTGELFF
.	TRBV11-2	TRBJ2-5	few	TGTGCCAGCAGCTTAGGAACCCCGACAGGGAGGGAGACCCAGTACTTC	CASSLGTPTGRETQYF
.	TRBV5-1	TRBJ1-1	.	TGCGCCAGCAGCTTGGGGCAGCTGGGGGCCATGAACACTGAAGCTTTCTTT	CASSLGQLGAMNTEAFF
TRBD2	TRBV4-3	TRBJ2-3	.	TGCGCCAGCAGCCAAGAAAGACTAGCGGGGGGGCCAGGAGATACGCAGTATTTT	CASSQERLAGGPGDTQYF
.	TRBV7-9	TRBJ1-3	once	TGTGCCAGCAGCTTAGCGTTCACAGGGACTGGAAACACCATATATTTT	CASSLAFTGTGNTIYF
.	TRBV5-1	TRBJ1-1	.	TGCGCCAGCAGCGTCCCGGTCGAGGGGGTGAACACTGAAGCTTTCTTT	CASSVPVEGVNTEAFF
TRBD2	TRBV5-1	TRBJ2-5	.	TGCGCCAGCAGCCTGACTAGCGGGGGGTCGACCCAGTACTTC	CASSLTSGGSTQYF
.	TRBV7-9	TRBJ1-2	few	TGTGCCAGCAGACATGGGCGGGGCCTCTATGGCTACACCTTC	CASRHGRGLYGYTF
.	TRBV5-4	TRBJ1-3	.	TGTGCCAGCAGCTTGCCCGGGAGCTCTGGAAACACCATATATTTT	CASSLPGSSGNTIYF
TRBD1	TRBV5-1	TRBJ1-1	.	TGCGCCAGCAGCGCCGGGACAGGGAGAGGTACTGAAGCTTTCTTT	CASSAGTGRGTEAFF
TRBD2	TRBV5-1	TRBJ2-3	once	TGCGCCAGCAGCATTCCGACTAGCGGGGGCACAGATACGCAGTATTTT	CASSIPTSGGTDTQYF
.	TRBV9	TRBJ2-2	.	TGTGCCAGCAGCGTAGTGGACTCTGGGCCTGTTACGAACACCGGGGAGCTGTTTTTT	CASSVVDSGPVTNTGELFF
.	TRBV7-9	TRBJ2-3	.	TGTGCCAGCAGCCTCCCTAGGGGGGGATTCACAGATACGCAGTATTTT	CASSLPRGGFTDTQYF
.	TRBV11-1	TRBJ2-3	.	TGTGCCAGCAGCTGGGAGAGCACAGATACGCAGTATTTT	CASSWESTDTQYF
TRBD1	TRBV23-1	TRBJ2-7	.	TGCGCCAGCAGTCATCTGACAGGGAGAGGCTACGAGCAGTACTTC	CASSHLTGRGYEQYF
.	TRBV5-4	TRBJ2-4	.	TGTGCCAGCAGCGGCGGGACAGCCAAAAACATTCAGTACTTC	CASSGGTAKNIQYF
TRBD2	TRBV7-7	TRBJ2-5	once	TGTGCCAGCAGCTTAATCCCATTAGCGGGGGGCCCTAAAGAGACCCAGTACTTC	CASSLIPLAGGPKETQYF
.	TRBV4-3	TRBJ1-1	.	TGCGCCAGCAGCCAACTGGAGGGGATGAACACTGAAGCTTTCTTT	CASSQLEGMNTEAFF
TRBD1	TRBV7-2	TRBJ1-6	.	TGTGCCAGCAGCCCTACAGGGGGATTGTCACCCCTCCACTTT	CASSPTGGLSPLHF
.	TRBV28	TRBJ2-7	.	TGTGCCAGCATCCCTACCCATGAAAGGGGGTACGAGCAGTACTTC	CASIPTHERGYEQYF
.	TRBV11-2	TRBJ2-2	.	TGTGCCAGCAGCCGGCAGGGTATGGGGGAGCTGTTTTTT	CASSRQGMGELFF
.	TRBV6-5	TRBJ1-3	.	TGTGCCAGCAGTGAGCGAAACACCATATATTTT	CASSERNTIYF
.	TRBV5-4	TRBJ1-6	.	TGTGCCAGCAGCACGACACAGAATTCACCCCTCCACTTT	CASSTTQNSPLHF
TRBD1	TRBV28	TRBJ1-2	few	TGTGCCAGCAAAAGGACAGGGTCATTCTATGGCTACACCTTC	CASKRTGSFYGYTF
TRBD2	TRBV28	TRBJ2-3	.	TGTGCCAGCACGGGCACCTCTGGGGGGGCAGATACGCAGTATTTT	CASTGTSGGADTQYF
TRBD1	TRBV9	TRBJ1-1	few	TGTGCCAGCAGCGTAGCCCCTGCCGGGACAGGGGGCGAAACTGAAGCTTTCTTT	CASSVAPAGTGGETEAFF
TRBD2	TRBV28	TRBJ2-3	few	TGTGCCAGCAGTAAGGGACTAGCGGGGGGAACAGATACGCAGTATTTT	CASSKGLAGGTDTQYF
TRBD1	TRBV7-2	TRBJ2-1	.	TGTGCCAGCAGCTTCCCGGGACAGGGGGCGTACAATGAGCAGTTCTTC	CASSFPGQGAYNEQFF
.	TRBV30	TRBJ1-6	.	TGTGCCTGGAGTACCATTCAGGATAATTCACCCCTCCACTTT	CAWSTIQDNSPLHF